These T cell receptor beta chains were read from a single sample in a study of T cell responses to AZD1222 COVID-19 vaccine. Repertoires were generated with immunoSEQ multiplex PCR, while TCRdb's copy carries only in-frame clones and drops some. The data contain 84,000 or so clones, 90% of them singletons. Here the sequenced sample was peripheral blood, taken on day 0 of AZD1222 vaccination. The receptor set was obtained from an adult in good health. CDR3s include the opening cysteine and the closing phenylalanine or tryptophan. D genes are given only for firm matches. Clone size is shown for a subset of rows, as once, few, many or a class of expanded clone.

V	D	size	J	length	DNA	CDR3
TRBV7-6	TRBD1	.	TRBJ2-7	14	TGTGCCAGCAGCTTAGGCACAGGGGTCTACGAGCAGTACTTC	CASSLGTGVYEQYF
TRBV19	.	.	TRBJ2-7	13	TGTGCCAGTAGTATCGGGTCCCTCTACGAGCAGTACTTC	CASSIGSLYEQYF
TRBV20-1	TRBD1	.	TRBJ2-1	14	TGCAGTGCTAGTGCAGGGGGCGTATACAATGAGCAGTTCTTC	CSASAGGVYNEQFF
TRBV9	.	.	TRBJ1-3	15	TGTGCCAGCAGCGGACCTCTTAGTGAGTGGGACACCATATATTTT	CASSGPLSEWDTIYF
TRBV7-9	TRBD1	.	TRBJ2-7	15	TGTGCCAGCAGCAGGCGGGACAGGGGGCACTACGAGCAGTACTTC	CASSRRDRGHYEQYF
TRBV6-6	.	.	TRBJ1-5	16	TGTGCCAGCAGTACAACAATGGGCGATAGCAATCAGCCCCAGCATTTT	CASSTTMGDSNQPQHF
TRBV28	.	once	TRBJ1-6	14	TGTGCCAGCAGTTTGGGACTCCGGGAATCACCCCTCCACTTT	CASSLGLRESPLHF
TRBV2	TRBD1	.	TRBJ1-2	16	TGTGCCAGCACTTTCAGCTGGACAGGGGAAGACTATGGCTACACCTTC	CASTFSWTGEDYGYTF
TRBV5-1	TRBD1	.	TRBJ2-1	16	TGCGCCAGCAGCACCACGGCCGCGACAGGGCAAAATGAGCAGTTCTTC	CASSTTAATGQNEQFF
TRBV30	.	.	TRBJ1-2	11	TGTGCCTGGAGTGCCTATCGGGGCTACACCTTC	CAWSAYRGYTF
TRBV23-1	.	.	TRBJ1-2	14	TGCGCCAGCAGTCAAGTGAATAGGAGCTATGGCTACACCTTC	CASSQVNRSYGYTF
TRBV6-5	.	.	TRBJ2-7	13	TGTGCCAGCAGTTATGACAGAACCTACGAGCAGTACTTC	CASSYDRTYEQYF
TRBV3-1/TRBV3-2	.	.	TRBJ1-2	14	TGTGCCAGCAGCACCCGTGAAGCCCTCTATGGCTACACCTTC	CASSTREALYGYTF
TRBV5-1	.	.	TRBJ1-2	16	TGCGCCAGCAGCTTATCGCCTGGTGAGGGGAAGGGGGACTACACCTTC	CASSLSPGEGKGDYTF
TRBV20-1	TRBD1	.	TRBJ2-7	12	TGCAGTGCTAGTACAGGGGGACCGGGGCAGTACTTC	CSASTGGPGQYF
TRBV3-1/TRBV3-2	TRBD1	.	TRBJ2-7	17	TGTGCCAGCAGCCAAGGTCAGACAGGGGGCGCTTCCTACGAGCAGTACTTC	CASSQGQTGGASYEQYF
TRBV30	.	.	TRBJ1-2	12	TGTGCCTGGAGTGTAACAAGAAATGGCTACACCTTC	CAWSVTRNGYTF
TRBV6-5	.	.	TRBJ1-1	12	TGTGCCAGCAGTCCCGGACAGCTTAAAGCTTTCTTT	CASSPGQLKAFF
TRBV6-5	.	.	TRBJ2-5	14	TGTGCCAGCAGTTATTCTCGGGGTCGGAAGACCCAGTACTTC	CASSYSRGRKTQYF
TRBV5-8	TRBD2	once	TRBJ2-6	15	TGTGCCAGCAGCTTTAGCGGGCCAGGGGCCAACGTCCTGACTTTC	CASSFSGPGANVLTF
TRBV7-8	.	.	TRBJ1-2	19	TGTGCCAGCAGCTTCGCGCCCGAGGGACCGGGACACCTGAACTATGGCTACACCTTC	CASSFAPEGPGHLNYGYTF
TRBV7-9	TRBD1	.	TRBJ1-4	14	TGTGCCAGCAGCTCCGGACAGGGAGGCGAAAAACTGTTTTTT	CASSSGQGGEKLFF
TRBV6-2/TRBV6-3	.	once	TRBJ1-2	15	TGTGCCAGCAGTTACTCTTCAGGAACGAGAGCTGGCTACACCTTC	CASSYSSGTRAGYTF
TRBV27	.	.	TRBJ2-3	16	TGTGCCAGCAGTTGGGCCGGGACCGTGAGCACAGATACGCAGTATTTT	CASSWAGTVSTDTQYF
TRBV9	TRBD2	.	TRBJ2-5	17	TGTGCCAGCAGCGTAGGGGCGAGGGCGGGGGGACAAGAGACCCAGTACTTC	CASSVGARAGGQETQYF
TRBV3-1/TRBV3-2	.	few	TRBJ2-2	14	TGTGCCAGCAGCACAAATCGGGGCGTCGGGGAGCTGTTTTTT	CASSTNRGVGELFF
TRBV9	.	.	TRBJ1-2	12	TGTGCCAGCAGCCCCCAACAGGGTGCCTACACCTTC	CASSPQQGAYTF
TRBV7-3	.	few	TRBJ2-2	16	TGTGCCAGCAGCTTAACGTCCGCCAGGGGATCCGGGGAGCTGTTTTTT	CASSLTSARGSGELFF
TRBV21-1	.	.	TRBJ1-5	13	TGTGCCAGCACCGTTTTTCTGGGGCAGCCCCAGCATTTT	CASTVFLGQPQHF
TRBV24-1	.	.	TRBJ1-2	15	TGTGCCACCAGTGTAAGTACAATCCTGGTTCATGGCTACACCTTC	CATSVSTILVHGYTF
TRBV5-6	TRBD1	.	TRBJ2-7	14	TGTGCCAGCAGCGGATTACAGGGGACGTACGAGCAGTACTTC	CASSGLQGTYEQYF
TRBV5-1	.	once	TRBJ2-5	14	TGCGCCAGCAGCCTCTGGACTGCCGCGCAGACCCAGTACTTC	CASSLWTAAQTQYF
TRBV6-5	TRBD1	.	TRBJ2-3	14	TGTGCCAGCAGTCCGGGACAGTTCACAGATACGCAGTATTTT	CASSPGQFTDTQYF
TRBV5-4	TRBD1	.	TRBJ2-2	15	TGTGCCAGCAGCTTAGGGACAGGGATTACCGGGGAGCTGTTTTTT	CASSLGTGITGELFF
TRBV27	TRBD1	.	TRBJ2-3	15	TGTGCCAGCAGTCGCGAGGGACAGGGGGTCACTACGCAGTATTTT	CASSREGQGVTTQYF
TRBV6-5	.	.	TRBJ1-6	15	TGTGCCAGCAGCCCCCGGGCGCTTTATAATTCACCCCTCCACTTT	CASSPRALYNSPLHF
TRBV28	TRBD1	.	TRBJ1-5	16	TGTGCCAGCAGCCAAGACAGGGGGCGAAGCAATCAGCCCCAGCATTTT	CASSQDRGRSNQPQHF
TRBV13	.	.	TRBJ2-7	15	TGTGCCAGCAGCCCCCCGGACTCGAGCTCCTACGAGCAGTACTTC	CASSPPDSSSYEQYF
TRBV5-1	TRBD1	.	TRBJ2-5	14	TGCGCCAGCAGCTTCCAGGGGGCCGAAGAGACCCAGTACTTC	CASSFQGAEETQYF
TRBV30	.	once	TRBJ2-2	13	TGTGCCTGCCGAGGCGGGAACACCGGGGAGCTGTTTTTT	CACRGGNTGELFF
TRBV3-1/TRBV3-2	.	.	TRBJ2-1	14	TGTGCCAGCAGCCCCCAGGGGTCCTACAATGAGCAGTTCTTC	CASSPQGSYNEQFF
TRBV18	.	.	TRBJ1-2	15	TGTGCCAGCTCACCACAGACAGAGCCTTCCTATGGCTACACCTTC	CASSPQTEPSYGYTF